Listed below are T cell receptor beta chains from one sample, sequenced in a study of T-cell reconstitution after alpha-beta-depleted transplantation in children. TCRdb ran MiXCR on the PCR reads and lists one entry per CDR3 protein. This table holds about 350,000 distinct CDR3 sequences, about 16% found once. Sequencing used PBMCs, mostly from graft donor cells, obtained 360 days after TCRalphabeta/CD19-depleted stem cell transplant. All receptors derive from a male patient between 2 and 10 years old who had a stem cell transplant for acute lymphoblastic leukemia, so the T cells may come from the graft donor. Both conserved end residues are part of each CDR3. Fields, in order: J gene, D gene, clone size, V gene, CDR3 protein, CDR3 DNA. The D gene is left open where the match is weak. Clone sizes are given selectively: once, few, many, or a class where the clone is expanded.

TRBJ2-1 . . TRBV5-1 CASSLGRHFIGEQFF TGCGCCAGCAGCTTGGGCAGGCATTTCATAGGTGAGCAGTTCTTC
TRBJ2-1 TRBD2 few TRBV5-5 CASSGSGTYNEQFF TGTGCCAGCAGCGGCAGCGGGACTTACAATGAGCAGTTCTTC
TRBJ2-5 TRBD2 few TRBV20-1 CSARDLEGSRSGSLKTQYF TGCAGTGCTAGAGATCTGGAGGGGTCAAGGAGCGGGAGCCTAAAGACCCAGTACTTC
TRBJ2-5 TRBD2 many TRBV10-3 CAISQTSGQETQYF TGTGCCATCAGTCAGACTAGCGGCCAAGAGACCCAGTACTTC
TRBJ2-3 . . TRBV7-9 CASSFVSGTSTDTQYF TGTGCCAGCAGCTTCGTCTCCGGGACTAGCACAGATACGCAGTATTTT
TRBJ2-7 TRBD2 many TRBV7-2 CASRTGTNSYEQYF TGTGCCAGCAGAACCGGGACTAATTCCTACGAGCAGTACTTC
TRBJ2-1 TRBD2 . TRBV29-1 CSVWSRTSEQFF TGCAGCGTTTGGTCCCGGACTAGTGAGCAGTTCTTC
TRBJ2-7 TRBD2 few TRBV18 CASSQARRGTYEQYF TGTGCCAGCTCCCAGGCTAGGCGGGGGACCTACGAGCAGTACTTC
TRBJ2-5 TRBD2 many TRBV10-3 CAISDGVTSGIETQYF TGTGCCATCAGTGACGGTGTAACTAGCGGGATCGAGACCCAGTACTTC
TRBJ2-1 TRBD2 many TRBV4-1 CASSQEGLAGYVNEQFF TGCGCCAGCAGCCAAGAGGGACTAGCGGGATACGTCAATGAGCAGTTCTTC
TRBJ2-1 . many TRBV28 CASSFVSRFSYNEQFF TGTGCCAGCAGTTTCGTGTCTAGATTCTCCTACAATGAGCAGTTCTTC
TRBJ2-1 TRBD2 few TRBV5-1 CASSLDGAGGPGGSF TGCGCCAGCAGCTTGGACGGCGCGGGAGGGCCCGGGGGGTCCTTC
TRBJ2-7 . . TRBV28 CASSFLYDYEQYF TGTGCCAGCAGTTTCCTTTATGACTACGAGCAGTACTTC
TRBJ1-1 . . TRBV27 CATTFFRGPQTEAFF TGTGCCACCACCTTTTTCAGGGGACCGCAGACTGAAGCTTTCTTT
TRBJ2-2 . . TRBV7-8 CASSPRGMGNTGELFF TGTGCCAGCAGCCCGAGAGGCATGGGGAACACCGGGGAGCTGTTTTTT
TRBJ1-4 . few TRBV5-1 CASSFALSTNEKLFF TGCGCCAGCAGCTTTGCACTTTCAACTAATGAAAAACTGTTTTTT
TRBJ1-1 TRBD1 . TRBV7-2 CASSLGQYNTEAFF TGTGCCAGCAGCCTGGGACAGTATAACACTGAAGCTTTCTTT
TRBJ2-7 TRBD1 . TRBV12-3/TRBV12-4 CASSLGGDRGSYEQYF TGTGCCAGCAGTTTAGGGGGGGACAGGGGGTCCTACGAGCAGTACTTC
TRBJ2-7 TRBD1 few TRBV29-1 CSVEGQGSTYEQYF TGCAGCGTTGAGGGACAGGGGTCTACCTACGAGCAGTACTTC
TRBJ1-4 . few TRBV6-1 CASRRPGALLEKLFF TGTGCCAGCAGGAGACCCGGGGCCCTTTTGGAAAAACTGTTTTTT
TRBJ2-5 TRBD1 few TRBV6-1 CASSDRTGPSEETQYF TGTGCCAGCAGTGACCGGACAGGGCCTTCAGAGGAGACCCAGTACTTC
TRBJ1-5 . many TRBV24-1 CATSDLLYRGNQPQHF TGTGCCACCAGTGATTTGCTTTACAGAGGCAATCAGCCCCAGCATTTT
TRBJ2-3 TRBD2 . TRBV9 CASSSSGRAGDTQYF TGTGCCAGCAGCTCGAGCGGGAGGGCCGGAGATACGCAGTATTTT
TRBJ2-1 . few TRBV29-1 CSGIANEQFF TGCAGCGGGATCGCGAATGAGCAGTTCTTC
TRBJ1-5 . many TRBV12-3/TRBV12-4 CASSFPGNQPQHF TGTGCCAGCAGTTTCCCCGGCAATCAGCCCCAGCATTTT
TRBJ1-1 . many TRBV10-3 CAISESTVRAFF TGTGCCATCAGTGAGTCGACGGTTAGAGCTTTCTTT
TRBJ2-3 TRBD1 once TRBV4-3 CASSQEEPARTGSTDTQYF TGCGCCAGCAGCCAAGAGGAGCCCGCCCGGACAGGGAGCACAGATACGCAGTATTTT
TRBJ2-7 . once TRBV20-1 CSANRAPSYEQYF TGCAGTGCCAACAGGGCGCCTTCCTACGAGCAGTACTTC
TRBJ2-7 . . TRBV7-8 CASTQSPNYEQYF TGTGCCAGCACCCAGTCCCCTAACTACGAGCAGTACTTC
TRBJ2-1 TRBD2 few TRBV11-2 CASSLAGGIYNEQFF TGTGCCAGCAGCTTAGCGGGAGGGATCTACAATGAGCAGTTCTTC
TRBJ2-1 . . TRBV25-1 CASSEVRTQQFF TGTGCCAGCAGTGAAGTTAGGACTCAGCAGTTCTTC
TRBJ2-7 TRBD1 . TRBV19 CASSRRDRGGEQYF TGTGCCAGTAGTCGACGGGACAGGGGAGGCGAGCAGTACTTC
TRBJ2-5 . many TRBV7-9 CASSLESETQYF TGTGCCAGCAGCTTAGAGAGTGAGACCCAGTACTTC
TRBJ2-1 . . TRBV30 CAWSVGRRLADNEQFF TGTGCCTGGAGTGTGGGACGCCGCCTCGCCGACAATGAGCAGTTCTTC
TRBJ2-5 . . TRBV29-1 CSVVWQETQYF TGCAGCGTTGTCTGGCAAGAGACCCAGTACTTC
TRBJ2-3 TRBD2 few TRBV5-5 CASSLLAGEFADTQYF TGTGCCAGCAGCTTACTAGCGGGAGAATTTGCCGATACGCAGTATTTT
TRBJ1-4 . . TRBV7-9 CASRHASRDNEKLFF TGTGCCAGCAGGCACGCCTCTAGAGATAATGAAAAACTGTTTTTT
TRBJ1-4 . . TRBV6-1 CASSDYGGADEKLFF TGTGCCAGCAGCGATTATGGGGGAGCGGATGAAAAACTGTTTTTT
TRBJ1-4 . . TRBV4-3 CASSQGSRANEKLFF TGCGCCAGCAGCCAAGGTAGCAGGGCCAATGAAAAACTGTTTTTT